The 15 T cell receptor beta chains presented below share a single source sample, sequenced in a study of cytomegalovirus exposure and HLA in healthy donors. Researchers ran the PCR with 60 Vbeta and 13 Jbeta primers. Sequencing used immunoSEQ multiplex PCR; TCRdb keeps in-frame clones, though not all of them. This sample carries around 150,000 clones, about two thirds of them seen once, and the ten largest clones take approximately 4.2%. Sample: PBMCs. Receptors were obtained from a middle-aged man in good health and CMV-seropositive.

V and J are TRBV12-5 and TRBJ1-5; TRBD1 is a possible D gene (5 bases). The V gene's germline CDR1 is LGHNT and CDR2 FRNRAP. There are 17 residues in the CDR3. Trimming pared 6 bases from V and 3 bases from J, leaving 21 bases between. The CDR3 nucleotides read TGTGCTAGTGGCCCTTCCCGGGGGGGAAACCCCAATCAGCCCCAGCATTTT. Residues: CASGPSRGGNPNQPQHF.

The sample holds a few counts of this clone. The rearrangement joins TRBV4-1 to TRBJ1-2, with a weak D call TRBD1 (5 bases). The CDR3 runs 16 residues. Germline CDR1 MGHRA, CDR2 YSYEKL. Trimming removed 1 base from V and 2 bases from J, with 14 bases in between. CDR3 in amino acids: CASSQGGGVGNYGYTF. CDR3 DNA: TGCGCCAGCAGCCAAGGCGGGGGGGTGGGAAACTATGGCTACACCTTC.

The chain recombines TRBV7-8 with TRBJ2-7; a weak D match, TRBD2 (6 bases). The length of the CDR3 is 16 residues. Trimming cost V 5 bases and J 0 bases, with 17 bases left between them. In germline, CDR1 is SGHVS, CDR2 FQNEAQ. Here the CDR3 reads CASSPRGIRDSYEQYF. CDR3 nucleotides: TGTGCCAGCAGCCCCCGGGGGATTCGGGACTCCTACGAGCAGTACTTC.

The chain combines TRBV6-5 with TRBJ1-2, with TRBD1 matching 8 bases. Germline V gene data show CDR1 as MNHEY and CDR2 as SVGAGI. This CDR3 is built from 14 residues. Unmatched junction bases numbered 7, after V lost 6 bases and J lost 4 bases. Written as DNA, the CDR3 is TGTGCCAGCAGGCCCGGACAGGGAAGCTATGGCTACACCTTC. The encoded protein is CASRPGQGSYGYTF.

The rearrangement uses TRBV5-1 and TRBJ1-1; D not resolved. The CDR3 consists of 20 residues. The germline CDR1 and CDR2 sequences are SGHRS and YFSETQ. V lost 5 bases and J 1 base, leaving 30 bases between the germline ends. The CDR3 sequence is CASRAALGLGGSGENTEAFF. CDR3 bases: TGCGCCAGCAGGGCCGCCTTGGGCCTGGGAGGATCCGGCGAGAACACTGAAGCTTTCTTT.

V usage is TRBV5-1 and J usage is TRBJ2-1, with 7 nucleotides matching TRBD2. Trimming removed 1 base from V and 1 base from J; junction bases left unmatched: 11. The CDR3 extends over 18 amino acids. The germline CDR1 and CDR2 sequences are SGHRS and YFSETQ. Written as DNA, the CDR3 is TGCGCCAGCAGCTTGAGGGGAGGAAGCGGGGCTTCCTACAATGAGCAGTTCTTC. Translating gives CASSLRGGSGASYNEQFF. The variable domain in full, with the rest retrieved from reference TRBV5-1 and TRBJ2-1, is KAGVTQTPRYLIKTRGQQVTLSCSPISGHRSVSWYQQTPGQGLQFLFEYFSETQRNKGNFPGRFSGRQFSNSRSEMNVSTLELGDSALYLCASSLRGGSGASYNEQFFGPGTRLTVL.

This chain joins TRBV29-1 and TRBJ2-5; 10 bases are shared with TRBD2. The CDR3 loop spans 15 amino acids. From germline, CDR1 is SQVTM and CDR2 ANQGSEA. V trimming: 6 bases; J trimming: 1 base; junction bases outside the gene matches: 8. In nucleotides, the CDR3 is TGCAGCGTAGCGGGGGGGCCGCTTACCCAAGAGACCCAGTACTTC. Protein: CSVAGGPLTQETQYF.

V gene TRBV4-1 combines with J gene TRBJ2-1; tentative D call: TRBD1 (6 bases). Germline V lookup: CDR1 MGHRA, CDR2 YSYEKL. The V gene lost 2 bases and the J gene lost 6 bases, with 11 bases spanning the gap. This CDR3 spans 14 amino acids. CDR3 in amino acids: CASSQWGRGNEQFF. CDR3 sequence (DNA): TGCGCCAGCAGCCAATGGGGCAGGGGCAATGAGCAGTTCTTC.

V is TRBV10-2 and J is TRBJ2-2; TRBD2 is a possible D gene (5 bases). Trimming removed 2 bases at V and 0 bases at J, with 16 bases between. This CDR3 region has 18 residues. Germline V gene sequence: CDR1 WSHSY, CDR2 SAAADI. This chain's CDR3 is CASSEKRGGGANTGELFF. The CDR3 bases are TGCGCCAGCAGTGAGAAAAGAGGCGGAGGAGCGAACACCGGGGAGCTGTTTTTT.

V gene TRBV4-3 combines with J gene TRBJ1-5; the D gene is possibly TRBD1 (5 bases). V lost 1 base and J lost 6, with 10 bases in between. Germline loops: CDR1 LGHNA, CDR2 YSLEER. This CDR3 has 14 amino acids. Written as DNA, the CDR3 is TGCGCCAGCAGCCAAGTAGGGGATCGTCAGCCCCAGCATTTT. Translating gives CASSQVGDRQPQHF.

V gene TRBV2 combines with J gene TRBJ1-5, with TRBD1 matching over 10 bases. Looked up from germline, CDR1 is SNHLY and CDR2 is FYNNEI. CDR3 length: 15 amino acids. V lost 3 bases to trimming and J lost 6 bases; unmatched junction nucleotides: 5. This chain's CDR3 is CASSDGDRGGQPQHF. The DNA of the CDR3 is TGTGCCAGCAGTGATGGGGACAGGGGCGGTCAGCCCCAGCATTTT.

CDR3 nucleotide sequence: TGTGCCAGCACCTTTAGGGGATACTACAATGAGCAGTTCTTC. Its translation is CASTFRGYYNEQFF. The chain recombines TRBV7-6 with TRBJ2-1, with D maybe TRBD1 (5 bases). The germline V gene has CDR1 SGHVS and CDR2 FNYEAQ. The CDR3 is made up of 14 amino acids. Trimming left V 7 bases short and J 3 bases short, with 13 bases between.

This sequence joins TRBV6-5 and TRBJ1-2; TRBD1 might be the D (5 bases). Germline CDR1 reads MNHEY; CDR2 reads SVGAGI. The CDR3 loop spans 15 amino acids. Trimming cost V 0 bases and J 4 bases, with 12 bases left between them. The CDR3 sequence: CASSYSTWGSYGYTF. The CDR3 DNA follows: TGTGCCAGCAGTTACTCGACCTGGGGCTCCTATGGCTACACCTTC.

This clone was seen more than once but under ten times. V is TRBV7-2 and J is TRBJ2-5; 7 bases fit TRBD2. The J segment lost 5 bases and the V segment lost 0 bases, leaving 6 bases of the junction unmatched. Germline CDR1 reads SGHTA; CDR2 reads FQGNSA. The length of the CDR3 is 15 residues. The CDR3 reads CASSLAPWGGETQYF. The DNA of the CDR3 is TGTGCCAGCAGCTTAGCTCCGTGGGGAGGGGAGACCCAGTACTTC.

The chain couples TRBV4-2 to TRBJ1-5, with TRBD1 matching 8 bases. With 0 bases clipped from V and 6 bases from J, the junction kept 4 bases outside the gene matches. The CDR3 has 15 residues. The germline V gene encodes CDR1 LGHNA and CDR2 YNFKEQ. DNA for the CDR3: TGTGCCAGCAGCCAAGACAGGGGGCAGGGTCAGCCCCAGCATTTT. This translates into CASSQDRGQGQPQHF.